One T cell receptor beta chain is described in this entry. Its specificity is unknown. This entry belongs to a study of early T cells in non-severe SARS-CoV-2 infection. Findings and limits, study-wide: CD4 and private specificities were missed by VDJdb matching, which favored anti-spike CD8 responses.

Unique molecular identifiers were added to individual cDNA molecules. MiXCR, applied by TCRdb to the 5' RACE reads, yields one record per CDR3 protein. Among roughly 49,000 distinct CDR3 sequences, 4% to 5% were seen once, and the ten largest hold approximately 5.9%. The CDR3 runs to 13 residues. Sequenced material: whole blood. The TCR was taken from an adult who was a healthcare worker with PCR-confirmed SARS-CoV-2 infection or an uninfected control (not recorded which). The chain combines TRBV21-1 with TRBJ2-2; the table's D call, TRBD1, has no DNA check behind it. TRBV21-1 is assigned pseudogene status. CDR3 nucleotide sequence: TGTGCCACTCGGGACAGCAACACCGGGGAGCTGTTTTTT. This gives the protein CATRDSNTGELFF.